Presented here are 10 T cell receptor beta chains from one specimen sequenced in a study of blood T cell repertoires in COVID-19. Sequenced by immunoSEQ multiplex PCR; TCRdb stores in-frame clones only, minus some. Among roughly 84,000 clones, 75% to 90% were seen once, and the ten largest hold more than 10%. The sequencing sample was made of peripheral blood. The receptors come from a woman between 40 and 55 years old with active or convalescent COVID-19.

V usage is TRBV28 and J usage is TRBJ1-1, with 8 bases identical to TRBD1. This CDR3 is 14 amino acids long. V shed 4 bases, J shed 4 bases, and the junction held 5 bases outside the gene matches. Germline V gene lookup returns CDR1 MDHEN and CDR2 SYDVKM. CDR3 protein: CASSWSTGVTEAFF. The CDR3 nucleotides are TGTGCCAGCAGTTGGTCGACAGGGGTCACTGAAGCTTTCTTT.

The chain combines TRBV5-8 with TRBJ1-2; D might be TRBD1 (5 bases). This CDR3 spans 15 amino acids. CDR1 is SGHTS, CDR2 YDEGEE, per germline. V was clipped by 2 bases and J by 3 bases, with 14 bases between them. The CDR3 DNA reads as TGTGCCAGCAGCTTCCAATGGGGGGGAGACTATGGCTACACCTTC. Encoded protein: CASSFQWGGDYGYTF.

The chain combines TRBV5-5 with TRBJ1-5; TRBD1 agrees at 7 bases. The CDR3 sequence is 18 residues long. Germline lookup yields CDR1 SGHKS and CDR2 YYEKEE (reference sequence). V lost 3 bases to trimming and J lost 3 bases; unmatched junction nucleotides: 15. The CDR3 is CASSSLAGQLIFNQPQHF. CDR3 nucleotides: TGTGCCAGCAGCTCCTTAGCGGGACAGTTAATTTTCAATCAGCCCCAGCATTTT.

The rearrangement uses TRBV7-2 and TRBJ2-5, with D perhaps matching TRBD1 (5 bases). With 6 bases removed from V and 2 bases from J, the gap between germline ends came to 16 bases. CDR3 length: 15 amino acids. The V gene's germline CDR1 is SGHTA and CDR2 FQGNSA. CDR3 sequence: CASRRTGLSQETQYF. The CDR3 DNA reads TGTGCCAGCAGGCGTACAGGTCTCTCTCAAGAGACCCAGTACTTC.

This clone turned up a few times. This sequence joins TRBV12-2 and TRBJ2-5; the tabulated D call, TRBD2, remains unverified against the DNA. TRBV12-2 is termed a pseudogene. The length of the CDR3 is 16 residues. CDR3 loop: CASPGLAGARQESQYF. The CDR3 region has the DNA TGTGCAAGTCCGGGACTAGCGGGAGCCCGACAAGAATCCCAGTACTTC.

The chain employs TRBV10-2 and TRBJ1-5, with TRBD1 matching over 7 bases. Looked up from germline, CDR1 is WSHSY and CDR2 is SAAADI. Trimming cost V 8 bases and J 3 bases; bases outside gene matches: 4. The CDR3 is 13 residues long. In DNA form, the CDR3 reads TGCGCCAGCCGGACAGGTCTCAATCAGCCCCAGCATTTT. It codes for CASRTGLNQPQHF.

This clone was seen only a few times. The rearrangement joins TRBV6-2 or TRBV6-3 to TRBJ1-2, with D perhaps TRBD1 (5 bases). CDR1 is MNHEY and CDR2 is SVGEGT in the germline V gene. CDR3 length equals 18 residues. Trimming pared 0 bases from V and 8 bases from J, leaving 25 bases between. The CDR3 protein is CASSYSSTAGDLPYGYTF. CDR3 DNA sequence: TGTGCCAGCAGTTACTCATCGACAGCGGGAGACCTTCCCTACGGCTACACCTTC.

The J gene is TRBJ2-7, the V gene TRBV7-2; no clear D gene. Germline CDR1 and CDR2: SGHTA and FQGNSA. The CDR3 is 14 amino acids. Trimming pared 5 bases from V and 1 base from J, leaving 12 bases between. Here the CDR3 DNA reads TGTGCCAGCAGCCCATGGTCGGGTTCCTACGAGCAGTACTTC. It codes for CASSPWSGSYEQYF.

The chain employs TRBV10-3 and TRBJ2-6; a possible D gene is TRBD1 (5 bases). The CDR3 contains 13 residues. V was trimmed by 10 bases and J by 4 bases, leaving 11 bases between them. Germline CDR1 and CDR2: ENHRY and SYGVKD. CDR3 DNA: TGTGCCACTGGGGCGCGGGGGGCCAACGTCCTGACTTTC. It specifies CATGARGANVLTF.

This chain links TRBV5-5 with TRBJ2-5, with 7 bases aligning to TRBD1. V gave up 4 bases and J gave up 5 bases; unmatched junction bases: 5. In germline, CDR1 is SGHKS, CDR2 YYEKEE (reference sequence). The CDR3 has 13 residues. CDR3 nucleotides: TGTGCCAGCAGCACGACAGGGATGGAGACCCAGTACTTC. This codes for CASSTTGMETQYF.